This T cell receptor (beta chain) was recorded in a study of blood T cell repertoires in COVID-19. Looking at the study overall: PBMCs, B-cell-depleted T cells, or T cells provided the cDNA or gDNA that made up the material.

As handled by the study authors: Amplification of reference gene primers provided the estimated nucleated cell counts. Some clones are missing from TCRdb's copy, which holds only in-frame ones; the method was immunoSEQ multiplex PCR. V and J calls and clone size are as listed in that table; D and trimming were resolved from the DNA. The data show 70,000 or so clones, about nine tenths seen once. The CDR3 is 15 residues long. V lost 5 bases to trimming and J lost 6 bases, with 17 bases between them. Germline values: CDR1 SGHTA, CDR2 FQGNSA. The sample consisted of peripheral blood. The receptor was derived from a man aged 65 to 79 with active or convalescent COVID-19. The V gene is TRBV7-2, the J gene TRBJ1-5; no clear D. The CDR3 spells CASSQPPGLGQPQHF. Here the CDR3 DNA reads TGTGCCAGCAGCCAACCCCCGGGGTTGGGTCAGCCCCAGCATTTT.